A single sample is the source of the 2 T cell receptor beta chains below, sequenced in a study of hypomethylating agent response in myelodysplastic syndrome. Method: immunoSEQ multiplex PCR; TCRdb's copy keeps in-frame clones and lacks some. The sample has some 2,000 clones; 81% are singletons. Sequences were derived from bone marrow, sampled before or after starting hypomethylating agent treatment for myelodysplastic syndrome (not recorded which). These receptor sequences come from a human donor with myelodysplastic syndrome.

The V gene is TRBV11-2, the J gene TRBJ1-1; perhaps TRBD1 as D (5 bases). Looked up from germline, CDR1 is SGHAT and CDR2 is FQNNGV. Trimming left V 0 bases short and J 3 bases short, with 14 bases between. The CDR3 loop spans 16 amino acids. The CDR3 bases are TGTGCCAGCAGCTTAGAGTGGAGAATCAGGGACACTGAAGCTTTCTTT. It is translated as CASSLEWRIRDTEAFF.

The rearrangement uses TRBV2 and TRBJ2-1; TRBD2 agrees at 13 bases. Germline V lookup: CDR1 SNHLY, CDR2 FYNNEI. This CDR3 contains 15 residues. The trim removed 7 bases at V and 6 bases at J, leaving 6 bases unmatched. CDR3 in DNA: TGTGCCAGCAAGGACGGACTAGCGGGGGCCAATGAGCAGTTCTTC. Translating it yields CASKDGLAGANEQFF.